This T cell receptor beta chain emerged from a study of early T cells in non-severe SARS-CoV-2 infection. In TCRdb, the 5' RACE reads were re-called with MiXCR into one record per CDR3 protein. The sample has around 50,000 distinct CDR3 sequences, roughly an eighth seen once. V shed 4 bases and J shed 8 bases, with 9 bases lying between them. Germline V gene sequence: CDR1 MNHEY, CDR2 SVGAGI. The CDR3 is 13 amino acids. There are many counts of this clonotype. The specimen sequenced was whole blood. The chain couples TRBV6-5 to TRBJ1-6; D is uncertain. This TCR came from an adult who was a healthcare worker with PCR-confirmed SARS-CoV-2 infection or an uninfected control (not recorded which). This CDR3 is CASSSRVYSPLHF. CDR3 bases: TGTGCCAGCAGTTCCCGGGTGTATTCACCCCTCCACTTT.